The 19 T cell receptor beta chains listed next were all sequenced from one sample in a study of neoadjuvant nivolumab and ipilimumab in lung cancer. Measured with immunoSEQ multiplex PCR; TCRdb has only the in-frame clones, and not every one. The sample lists 20,000 to 25,000 clones, approximately 81% occurring once. This specimen was peripheral blood, taken before neoadjuvant nivolumab, alone or with ipilimumab. These receptors all come from an adult with non-small cell lung cancer.

The chain recombines TRBV5-5 with TRBJ2-7; the D is unclear. Trimming stripped 4 bases from V and 3 bases from J, with 17 bases between. Germline-derived CDR1 and CDR2 are SGHKS and YYEKEE (reference sequence). There are 15 residues in the CDR3. The CDR3 reads CASSPIGVQVYEQYF. For the CDR3, the DNA is TGTGCCAGCAGCCCGATTGGGGTGCAAGTCTACGAGCAGTACTTC.

The chain has TRBV10-3 and TRBJ2-1; maybe TRBD2 (6 bases). Trimming removed 3 bases from V and 4 bases from J, with 13 bases in between. Germline-derived CDR1 and CDR2 are ENHRY and SYGVKD. This CDR3 contains 15 residues. CDR3 region: CAISDPGSKYNEQFF. CDR3 bases: TGTGCCATCAGTGACCCCGGGAGTAAATACAATGAGCAGTTCTTC.

This chain links TRBV11-1 with TRBJ2-7, with a tentative D call TRBD1 (6 bases). The CDR3 is made up of 14 amino acids. CDR1 and CDR2 from the germline V gene are SGHAT and FQDESV (reference sequence). V lost 9 bases, J lost 0 bases, and 15 bases lay in between. In nucleotides, the CDR3 is TGTGCCAGTAAGACAGGCCTGAGCTCCTACGAGCAGTACTTC. Encoded protein: CASKTGLSSYEQYF.

This chain joins TRBV5-5 and TRBJ2-7; no definite D call. V dropped 2 bases and J dropped 4 bases, with 10 bases sitting between them. The CDR3 loop spans 13 amino acids. Germline lookup yields CDR1 SGHKS and CDR2 YYEKEE (reference sequence). The CDR3 loop reads CASSLVDSYEQYF. CDR3 DNA sequence: TGTGCCAGCAGCTTAGTTGACTCATACGAGCAGTACTTC.

The V call is TRBV7-9, the J call TRBJ1-5; a possible D gene is TRBD1 (5 bases). CDR3 length: 15 residues. Deletions cut 1 base from V and 3 bases from J, with 10 bases between. Germline V gene data show CDR1 as SEHNR and CDR2 as FQNEAQ (reference sequence). CDR3 loop: CASSLGEQVNQPQHF. CDR3 coding DNA: TGTGCCAGCAGCTTAGGGGAACAGGTCAATCAGCCCCAGCATTTT.

This rearrangement joins TRBV5-1 to TRBJ1-1; 8 bases match TRBD1. The germline gives CDR1 SGHRS, CDR2 YFSETQ. Trimming at V came to 3 bases and at J to 8 bases, leaving 6 bases not matched to a gene. The CDR3 is 13 amino acids. The DNA for the CDR3 is TGCGCCAGCAGCTACCGGGACAGGCTAGAAGCTTTCTTT. Translating it yields CASSYRDRLEAFF.

CDR3 bases: TGTGCCAGCTCCCCCCGAGAAAACATTCAGTACTTC. It codes for CASSPRENIQYF. The rearrangement uses TRBV9 and TRBJ2-4; D unresolved. Germline assignment: CDR1 SGDLS and CDR2 YYNGEE. This CDR3 is 12 amino acids long. Trimming took off 7 bases at V and 5 bases at J, with 10 bases between the two ends.

For the CDR3, the DNA is TGTGCCAGCAGCGTATTTCCGGGCTCCTACAATGAGCAGTTCTTC. Translation gives CASSVFPGSYNEQFF. V is TRBV9 and J is TRBJ2-1; no firm D call. Trimming took off 1 base at V and 0 bases at J, with 8 bases between the two ends. The CDR3 loop spans 15 amino acids. Germline CDR1 reads SGDLS; CDR2 reads YYNGEE.

The genes are TRBV30 and TRBJ2-4; TRBD2 matches at 7 bases. The trim removed 1 base at V and 9 bases at J, leaving 0 bases unmatched. Germline assignment: CDR1 GTSNPN and CDR2 SVGIG (reference sequence). This CDR3 is built from 11 residues. Written as DNA, the CDR3 is TGTGCCTGGAGTGGCGGGGGCATTCAGTACTTC. Protein sequence: CAWSGGGIQYF. The entire variable domain, with the rest obtained from reference TRBV30 and TRBJ2-4, is as follows: SQTIHQWPATLVQPVGSPLSLECTVEGTSNPNLYWYRQAAGRGLQLLFYSVGIGQISSEVPQNLSASRPQDRQFILSSKKLLLSDSGFYLCAWSGGGIQYFGAGTRLSVL.

This clone was seen a single time. CDR3 sequence reads: CASSQLRQGASEAFF. The CDR3 coding sequence is TGTGCCAGCAGCCAATTAAGACAGGGGGCTTCTGAAGCTTTCTTT. V gene TRBV4-2 combines with J gene TRBJ1-1; 10 bases fit TRBD1. V lost 2 bases and J lost 6; bases outside the gene matches: 6. The CDR3 has 15 amino acids. Germline V gene lookup returns CDR1 LGHNA and CDR2 YNFKEQ.

The CDR3 sequence: CAISESNTYEQYF. For the CDR3, the DNA is TGTGCCATCAGTGAGTCTAACACCTACGAGCAGTACTTC. The chain carries TRBV10-3 and TRBJ2-7, with D unresolved. The V end was cut by 0 bases, the J end by 2 bases, with 5 bases between. This CDR3 spans 13 amino acids. Looked up from germline, CDR1 is ENHRY and CDR2 is SYGVKD.

The genes are TRBV7-9 and TRBJ1-4; the D gene is possibly TRBD1 (5 bases). Germline CDR1 reads SEHNR; CDR2 reads FQNEAQ (reference sequence). V shed 6 bases and J shed 13 bases, with 21 bases lying between them. The CDR3 contains 14 residues. The DNA of the CDR3 is TGTGCCAGCAGAAATTTGGGTGGCACAGGCGGACTGTTTTTT. As protein: CASRNLGGTGGLFF.

The chain couples TRBV9 to TRBJ2-7, with 7 bases identical to TRBD1. The V and J ends lost 7 bases and 6 bases, in that order; junction bases with no gene match: 10. CDR3 length: 13 residues. Germline loops: CDR1 SGDLS, CDR2 YYNGEE. The CDR3 DNA sequence: TGTGCCAGCGCTCCGGGGACAGCCGGCGAGCAGTACTTC. Translated, it gives CASAPGTAGEQYF. Combining the CDR3 with reference TRBV9 and TRBJ2-7 gives the whole variable domain DSGVTQTPKHLITATGQRVTLRCSPRSGDLSVYWYQQSLDQGLQFLIQYYNGEERAKGNILERFSAQQFPDLHSELNLSSLELGDSALYFCASAPGTAGEQYFGPGTRLTVT.

The V call is TRBV15, the J call TRBJ2-2; D is unclear. The CDR3 covers 12 residues. Germline V lookup: CDR1 LNHNV, CDR2 YYDKDF (reference sequence). V was pared by 3 bases and J by 8 bases, with 7 bases between. Here the CDR3 reads CATSSGRGELFF. For the CDR3, the DNA is TGTGCCACCAGCAGTGGCAGAGGGGAGCTGTTTTTT.

This chain links TRBV5-5 with TRBJ2-1; D remains unclear. The CDR3 is made up of 13 amino acids. Trimming removed 0 bases at V and 7 bases at J, with 8 bases between. Germline values: CDR1 SGHKS, CDR2 YYEKEE (reference sequence). The CDR3 is CASSLGSPNEQFF. The DNA of the CDR3 is TGTGCCAGCAGCTTGGGGTCACCGAATGAGCAGTTCTTC.

The chain joins TRBV27 to TRBJ2-7; 7 bases match TRBD2. The CDR3 length is 17 residues. Germline CDR1 reads MNHEY; CDR2 reads SMNVEV (reference sequence). V dropped 10 bases and J dropped 3; count of bases not matched to a gene: 21. The CDR3 region has the DNA TGTGCCACCCGTAGCGGGCATATCGGATCGTGGGGCTACGAGCAGTACTTC. Its protein is CATRSGHIGSWGYEQYF.

This chain links TRBV18 with TRBJ1-5; D not certain. V was cut by 2 bases and J by 2 bases, with 7 bases left in between. CDR1 and CDR2 (germline): KGHSH, LQKENI. The CDR3 extends over 14 amino acids. The CDR3 spells CASSPAIGNQPQHF. DNA for the CDR3: TGTGCCAGCTCACCAGCTATAGGCAATCAGCCCCAGCATTTT.

The rearrangement joins TRBV19 to TRBJ1-5, with a tentative D call TRBD1 (6 bases). The germline V gene encodes CDR1 LNHDA and CDR2 SQIVND (reference sequence). V lost 1 base and J 6 bases, leaving 13 bases between the germline ends. CDR3 size: 15 residues. The DNA of the CDR3 is TGTGCCAGTAGTATAGGGGGGGCTCGAAGTCAGCCCCAGCATTTT. Amino acid sequence: CASSIGGARSQPQHF.

The chain carries TRBV7-8 and TRBJ2-7; 10 bases fit TRBD2. The CDR3 runs to 15 residues. The germline V gene has CDR1 SGHVS and CDR2 FQNEAQ. After removal of 4 bases from V and 3 bases from J, the junction contained 6 bases not matched to a gene. The CDR3 coding sequence is TGTGCCAGCAGCTCGCTAGCGGGAGTTTTCTACGAGCAGTACTTC. Translated, it gives CASSSLAGVFYEQYF.